This TCR beta chain was captured in a study of blood T cell repertoires in COVID-19. Study details: In each case, the material was cDNA or gDNA derived from T cells, B-cell-depleted T cells, or PBMCs.

This study enrolled people aged roughly 18 to 90 from under 25 US geographic areas. TCRdb's table, derived via immunoSEQ multiplex PCR, lists solely in-frame clones and lacks some. The sample carries roughly 350,000 clones, 80% to 95% recorded once. The CDR3 extends over 18 amino acids. Germline trimming cut 0 bases from V and 2 bases from J; bases unmatched to any gene: 6. Germline lookup yields CDR1 LGHNA and CDR2 YNFKEQ. This TCR was recovered from a woman younger than 45 who had recovered from COVID-19. V is TRBV4-2 and J is TRBJ2-3; TRBD2 aligns across 12 bases. The sequenced material came from PBMCs or T cells enriched from blood (not recorded which). CDR3 loop: CASSQEASGGADTDTQYF. CDR3 nucleotide sequence: TGTGCCAGCAGCCAAGAGGCTAGCGGGGGGGCTGACACAGATACGCAGTATTTT.